One sample yielded the 18 T cell receptor beta chains listed below, sequenced in a study of blood T cell repertoires in COVID-19. Clones were read by immunoSEQ multiplex PCR, and TCRdb kept only the in-frame ones, dropping some. There are some 120,000 clones in the sample; roughly 90% occur only once, and about 4% lies in the top ten. The sequencing sample was made of peripheral blood. These receptors all stem from a man aged 45-65 years with active COVID-19.

DNA of the CDR3: TGTGCCAGCAGCATACTAGCGGGGGCGAACAATGAGCAGTTCTTC. Translated: CASSILAGANNEQFF. V is TRBV7-9 and J is TRBJ2-1; TRBD2 aligns across 11 bases. CDR3 length: 15 amino acids. V dropped 5 bases and J dropped 5; count of bases not matched to a gene: 5. The V gene's germline CDR1 is SEHNR and CDR2 FQNEAQ (reference sequence).

This chain joins TRBV11-3 and TRBJ2-4; D perhaps matches TRBD2 (5 bases). The CDR3 has 16 residues. Germline V lookup: CDR1 SGHNT, CDR2 YENEEA. Trimming removed 1 base from V and 2 bases from J, with 12 bases in between. Here the CDR3 DNA reads TGTGCCAGCAGCTTAGTCTCGGGGTCGACCAAAAACATTCAGTACTTC. Its translation: CASSLVSGSTKNIQYF.

The CDR3 reads CASRESSYNEQFF. The CDR3 DNA reads TGTGCCAGCCGGGAGAGCTCCTACAATGAGCAGTTCTTC. The chain uses TRBV11-2 and TRBJ2-1; D may be TRBD2 (6 bases). V shed 8 bases and J shed 0 bases, with 8 bases lying between them. CDR1 is SGHAT, CDR2 FQNNGV, per germline. The length of the CDR3 is 13 residues.

Only one count was recorded for this clone. The rearrangement links TRBV29-1 to TRBJ1-3, with a possible D match to TRBD1 (5 bases). This CDR3 has 14 residues. Germline CDR1 SQVTM, CDR2 ANQGSEA. V lost 3 bases and J 2 bases, leaving 11 bases between the germline ends. The CDR3 sequence: CSVEGGVTGNTIYF. CDR3 DNA: TGCAGCGTTGAGGGGGGAGTGACTGGAAACACCATATATTTT.

V usage is TRBV7-3 and J usage is TRBJ2-1; TRBD1 matches at 10 bases. V lost 5 bases to trimming and J lost 6 bases; unmatched junction nucleotides: 10. CDR1 and CDR2 (germline): SGHTA, FQGTGA. The CDR3 runs 16 residues. The chain's CDR3 is CASSVSRDRGLNEQFF. CDR3 DNA sequence: TGTGCCAGCAGCGTAAGTCGGGACAGGGGTCTCAATGAGCAGTTCTTC.

The chain uses TRBV19 and TRBJ1-5; TRBD1 matches 10 bases. Germline V gene sequence: CDR1 LNHDA, CDR2 SQIVND (reference sequence). The CDR3 is made up of 13 amino acids. With 10 bases clipped from V and 6 bases from J, the junction kept 6 bases outside the gene matches. The CDR3 loop is CATRDRGFQPQHF. The CDR3 DNA follows: TGTGCCACGCGGGACAGGGGTTTTCAGCCCCAGCATTTT.

The V call is TRBV19, the J call TRBJ1-3, with D possibly being TRBD1 (6 bases). CDR3 length: 15 amino acids. V lost 5 bases and J 0 bases, leaving 11 bases between the germline ends. Germline V gene lookup returns CDR1 LNHDA and CDR2 SQIVND (reference sequence). The CDR3: CASSPQGISGNTIYF. For the CDR3, the DNA is TGTGCCAGTAGTCCTCAGGGGATCTCTGGAAACACCATATATTTT.

The chain has TRBV19 and TRBJ2-1; 12 nucleotides line up with TRBD2. J gave up 9 bases and V 3 bases, and 6 bases lay outside the gene matches. The CDR3 runs to 15 residues. The germline CDR1 and CDR2 sequences are LNHDA and SQIVND (reference sequence). The CDR3 loop reads CASSISRLAGVEQFF. The CDR3 nucleotides read TGTGCCAGTAGTATTTCACGACTAGCGGGAGTTGAGCAGTTCTTC.

This chain uses TRBV7-9 with TRBJ2-5; 7 bases line up with TRBD1. Per germline, CDR1 SEHNR and CDR2 FQNEAQ (reference sequence). The CDR3 is made up of 13 amino acids. Trimming took 5 bases from V and 6 from J; bases not matched to a gene: 6. The CDR3 DNA reads as TGTGCCAGCAGCACGACAGGGTTGCAGACCCAGTACTTC. As protein: CASSTTGLQTQYF.

The chain links TRBV4-2 to TRBJ2-1, with D hard to call. The germline gives CDR1 LGHNA, CDR2 YNFKEQ. The CDR3 sequence is 15 residues long. The V gene lost 1 base and the J gene lost 0 bases, with 7 bases spanning the gap. CDR3 in amino acids: CASSQGSSSYNEQFF. The CDR3 coding sequence is TGTGCCAGCAGCCAAGGGAGTAGCTCCTACAATGAGCAGTTCTTC.

The rearrangement uses TRBV9 and TRBJ2-1; 11 positions agree with TRBD2. The V gene end was trimmed by 3 bases and the J gene end by 6 bases; junction bases not matched to a gene: 8. CDR1 and CDR2 from the germline V gene are SGDLS and YYNGEE. This CDR3 has 16 residues. CDR3 loop: CASSGTGTSGTNEQFF. The CDR3 DNA is TGTGCCAGCAGCGGCACCGGGACTAGCGGAACCAATGAGCAGTTCTTC. Supplemented by reference TRBV9 and TRBJ2-1, the full variable domain reads DSGVTQTPKHLITATGQRVTLRCSPRSGDLSVYWYQQSLDQGLQFLIQYYNGEERAKGNILERFSAQQFPDLHSELNLSSLELGDSALYFCASSGTGTSGTNEQFFGPGTRLTVL.

Here the CDR3 DNA reads TGTGCCAGCCGAAAGGGTCCGGGACACCCCTTTTACCAAGAGACCCAGTACTTC. Protein product: CASRKGPGHPFYQETQYF. This chain connects TRBV11-2 to TRBJ2-5, with D possibly matching TRBD1 (6 bases). V was clipped by 8 bases and J by 0 bases, with 25 bases between them. This CDR3 has 18 residues. Germline CDR1 reads SGHAT; CDR2 reads FQNNGV. Drawing the rest from reference TRBV11-2 and TRBJ2-5, the complete variable domain is EAGVAQSPRYKIIEKRQSVAFWCNPISGHATLYWYQQILGQGPKLLIQFQNNGVVDDSQLPKDRFSAERLKGVDSTLKIQPAKLEDSAVYLCASRKGPGHPFYQETQYFGPGTRLLVL.

The chain recombines TRBV5-5 with TRBJ2-7, with 7 bases that match TRBD1. Germline-derived CDR1 and CDR2 are SGHKS and YYEKEE (reference sequence). This CDR3 is built from 15 residues. V was pared by 0 bases and J by 0 bases, with 3 bases of the junction left unmatched. The CDR3 nucleotides are TGTGCCAGCAGCTTGGGCCGGGACAGCTCCTACGAGCAGTACGTC. Amino acids: CASSLGRDSSYEQYV.

V gene TRBV19 combines with J gene TRBJ2-2, with a weak D call TRBD2 (6 bases). The CDR3 contains 16 residues. Trimming shortened V by 2 bases and J by 2 bases, and 12 bases separated the two germline ends. Germline CDR1 and CDR2: LNHDA and SQIVND (reference sequence). CDR3 sequence (DNA): TGTGCCAGTAGTATATGGAGGGCCCCAAACACCGGGGAGCTGTTTTTT. As protein: CASSIWRAPNTGELFF.

The J gene is TRBJ1-6, the V gene TRBV18; 8 bases map to TRBD1. The ends lost 5 bases at V and 7 bases at J; junction bases unmatched: 7. Germline V gives CDR1 KGHSH, CDR2 LQKENI. CDR3 length: 15 amino acids. Here the CDR3 reads CASSENRGGNSPLHF. Written as DNA, the CDR3 is TGTGCCAGCTCAGAGAACAGGGGGGGAAATTCACCCCTCCACTTT. The whole variable domain, filled in from reference TRBV18 and TRBJ1-6, reads NAGVMQNPRHLVRRRGQEARLRCSPMKGHSHVYWYRQLPEEGLKFMVYLQKENIIDESGMPKERFSAEFPKEGPSILRIQQVVRGDSAAYFCASSENRGGNSPLHFGNGTRLTVT.

The chain uses TRBV18 and TRBJ2-7; TRBD1 is a possible D gene (5 bases). The germline V and J ends were trimmed by 3 bases and 0 bases, with 12 bases remaining between them. Per the germline V gene, CDR1 is KGHSH and CDR2 is LQKENI. The CDR3 contains 15 residues. The CDR3 region is CASSPTGPRSYEQYF. The CDR3 DNA sequence: TGTGCCAGCTCACCCACAGGCCCCCGCTCCTACGAGCAGTACTTC.

The J gene is TRBJ1-5, the V gene TRBV9, with D tentatively TRBD1 (6 bases). The CDR3 extends over 15 amino acids. The V gene's germline CDR1 is SGDLS and CDR2 YYNGEE. V was trimmed by 2 bases and J by 3 bases, leaving 12 bases between them. Here the CDR3 DNA reads TGTGCCAGCAGCGTCACAGGGTCGGTCAATCAGCCCCAGCATTTT. Its translation is CASSVTGSVNQPQHF.

This clone was seen more than once but under ten times. This sequence joins TRBV11-3 and TRBJ2-4, with 7 bases fitting TRBD2. V shed 5 bases and J 8 bases; nucleotides not matched to a gene: 12. This CDR3 region has 15 residues. The V gene's germline CDR1 is SGHNT and CDR2 YENEEA. Here the CDR3 reads CASSPREGRMDIQYF. CDR3 sequence (DNA): TGTGCCAGCAGCCCGAGGGAGGGCCGAATGGACATTCAGTACTTC.